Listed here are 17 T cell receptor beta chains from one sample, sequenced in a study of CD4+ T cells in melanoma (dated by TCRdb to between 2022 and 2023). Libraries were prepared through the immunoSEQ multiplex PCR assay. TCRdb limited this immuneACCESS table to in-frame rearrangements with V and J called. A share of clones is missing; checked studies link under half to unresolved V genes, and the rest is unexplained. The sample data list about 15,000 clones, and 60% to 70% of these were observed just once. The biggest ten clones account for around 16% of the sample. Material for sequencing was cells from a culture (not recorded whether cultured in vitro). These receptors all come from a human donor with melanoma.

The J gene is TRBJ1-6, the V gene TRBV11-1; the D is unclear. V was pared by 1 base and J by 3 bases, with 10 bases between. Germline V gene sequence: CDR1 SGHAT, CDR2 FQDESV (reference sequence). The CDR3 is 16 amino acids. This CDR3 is CASSLGSGFYNSPLHF. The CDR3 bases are TGTGCCAGCAGCTTAGGATCGGGTTTCTATAATTCACCCCTCCACTTT.

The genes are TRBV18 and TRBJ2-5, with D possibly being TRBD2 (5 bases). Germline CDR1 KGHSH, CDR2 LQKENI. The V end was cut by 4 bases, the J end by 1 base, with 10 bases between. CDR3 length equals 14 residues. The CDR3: CASSLTAVQETQYF. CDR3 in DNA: TGTGCCAGCTCACTCACAGCGGTCCAAGAGACCCAGTACTTC.

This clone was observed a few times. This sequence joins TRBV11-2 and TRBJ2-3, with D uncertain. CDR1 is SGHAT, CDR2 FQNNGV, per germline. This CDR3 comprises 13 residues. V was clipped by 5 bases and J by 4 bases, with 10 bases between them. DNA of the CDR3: TGTGCCAGCAGCCGCAACAGTCCAGATACGCAGTATTTT. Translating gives CASSRNSPDTQYF.

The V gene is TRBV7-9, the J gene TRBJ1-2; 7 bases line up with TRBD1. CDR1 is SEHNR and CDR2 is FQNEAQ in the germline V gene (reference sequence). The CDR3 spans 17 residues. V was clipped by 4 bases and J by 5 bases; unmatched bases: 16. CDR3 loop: CASSSLLTGEVNYGYTF. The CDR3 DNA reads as TGTGCCAGCAGCTCGTTACTTACAGGGGAGGTCAATTATGGCTACACCTTC.

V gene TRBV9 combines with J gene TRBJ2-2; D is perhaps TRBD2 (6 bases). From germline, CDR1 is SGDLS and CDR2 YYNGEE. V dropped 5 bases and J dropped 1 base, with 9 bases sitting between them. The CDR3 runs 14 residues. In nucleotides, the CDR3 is TGTGCCAGCAGGGGAGCGGGGAACACCGGGGAGCTGTTTTTT. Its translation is CASRGAGNTGELFF.

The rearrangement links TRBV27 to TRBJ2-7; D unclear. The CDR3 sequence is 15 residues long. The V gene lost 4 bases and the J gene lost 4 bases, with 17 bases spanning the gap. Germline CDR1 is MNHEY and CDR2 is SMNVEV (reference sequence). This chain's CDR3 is CASSSTVNWRYEQYF. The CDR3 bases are TGTGCCAGCAGTTCCACGGTCAATTGGCGGTACGAGCAGTACTTC.

Here the CDR3 reads CASFAGAWNTGELFF. CDR3 nucleotides: TGTGCCAGCTTCGCGGGGGCTTGGAACACCGGGGAGCTGTTTTTT. The chain is built from TRBV2 and TRBJ2-2; possible D gene TRBD2, 7 bases. Per germline, CDR1 SNHLY and CDR2 FYNNEI. The CDR3 length is 15 residues. Trimming removed 8 bases from V and 1 base from J, with 14 bases in between.

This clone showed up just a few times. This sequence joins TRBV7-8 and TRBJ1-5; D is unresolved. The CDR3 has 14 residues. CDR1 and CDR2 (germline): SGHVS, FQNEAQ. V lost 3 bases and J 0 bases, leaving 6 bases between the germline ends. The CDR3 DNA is TGTGCCAGCAGCTTTCGGGGTAGCAATCAGCCCCAGCATTTT. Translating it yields CASSFRGSNQPQHF.

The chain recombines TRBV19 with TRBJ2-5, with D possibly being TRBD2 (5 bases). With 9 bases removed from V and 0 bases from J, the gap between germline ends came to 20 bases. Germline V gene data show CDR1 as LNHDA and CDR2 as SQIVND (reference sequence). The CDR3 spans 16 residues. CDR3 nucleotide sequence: TGTGCCAGGCCTCACCCAGCGGACGGATACCAAGAGACCCAGTACTTC. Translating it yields CARPHPADGYQETQYF.

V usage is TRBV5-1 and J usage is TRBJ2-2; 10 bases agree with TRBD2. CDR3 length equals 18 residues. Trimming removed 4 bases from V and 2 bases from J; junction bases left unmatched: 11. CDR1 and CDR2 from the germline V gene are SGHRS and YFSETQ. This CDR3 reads CASSPGASGGDNTGELFF. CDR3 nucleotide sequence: TGCGCCAGCAGCCCCGGCGCTAGCGGGGGCGATAACACCGGGGAGCTGTTTTTT.

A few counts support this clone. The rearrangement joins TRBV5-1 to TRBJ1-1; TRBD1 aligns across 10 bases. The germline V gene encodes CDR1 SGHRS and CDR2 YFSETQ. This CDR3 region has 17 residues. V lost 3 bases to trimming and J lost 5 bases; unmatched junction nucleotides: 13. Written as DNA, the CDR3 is TGCGCCAGCAGCTCGATAAAGACAGGGGGCGTATCGACTGAAGCTTTCTTT. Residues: CASSSIKTGGVSTEAFF.

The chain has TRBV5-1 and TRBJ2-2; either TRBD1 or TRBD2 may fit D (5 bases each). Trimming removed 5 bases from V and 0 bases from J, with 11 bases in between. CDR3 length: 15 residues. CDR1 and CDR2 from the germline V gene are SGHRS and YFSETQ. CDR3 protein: CASRGTPANTGELFF. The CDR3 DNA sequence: TGCGCCAGCAGGGGGACCCCCGCGAACACCGGGGAGCTGTTTTTT. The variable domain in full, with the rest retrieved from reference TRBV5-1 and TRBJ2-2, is KAGVTQTPRYLIKTRGQQVTLSCSPISGHRSVSWYQQTPGQGLQFLFEYFSETQRNKGNFPGRFSGRQFSNSRSEMNVSTLELGDSALYLCASRGTPANTGELFFGEGSRLTVL.

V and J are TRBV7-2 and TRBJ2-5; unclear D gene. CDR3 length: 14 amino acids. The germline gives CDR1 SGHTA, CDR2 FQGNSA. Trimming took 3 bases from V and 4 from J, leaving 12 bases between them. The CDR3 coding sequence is TGTGCCAGCAGCTTTGACCCTAGGCCAGAGACCCAGTACTTC. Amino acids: CASSFDPRPETQYF.

The DNA for the CDR3 is TGTGCCAGCAGCCTGGACAGGGGGACCTACAATGAGCAGTTCTTC. Encoded protein: CASSLDRGTYNEQFF. The chain links TRBV5-4 to TRBJ2-1, with 10 positions matching TRBD1. CDR3 length equals 15 residues. The germline V gene has CDR1 SGHNT and CDR2 YYREEE (reference sequence). Germline trimming cut 4 bases from V and 2 bases from J; bases unmatched to any gene: 3.

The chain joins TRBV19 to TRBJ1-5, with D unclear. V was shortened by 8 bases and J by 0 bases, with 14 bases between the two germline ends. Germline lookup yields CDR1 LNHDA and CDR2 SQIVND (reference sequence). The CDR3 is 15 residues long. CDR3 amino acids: CASGKAVYSNQPQHF. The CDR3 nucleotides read TGTGCCAGTGGTAAGGCGGTTTATAGCAATCAGCCCCAGCATTTT.

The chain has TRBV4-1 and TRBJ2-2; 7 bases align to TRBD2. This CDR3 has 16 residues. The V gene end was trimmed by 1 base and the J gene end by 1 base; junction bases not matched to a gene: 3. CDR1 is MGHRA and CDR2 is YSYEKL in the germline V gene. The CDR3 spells CASSQVLAKNTGELFF. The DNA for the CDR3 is TGCGCCAGCAGCCAAGTACTAGCGAAGAACACCGGGGAGCTGTTTTTT.

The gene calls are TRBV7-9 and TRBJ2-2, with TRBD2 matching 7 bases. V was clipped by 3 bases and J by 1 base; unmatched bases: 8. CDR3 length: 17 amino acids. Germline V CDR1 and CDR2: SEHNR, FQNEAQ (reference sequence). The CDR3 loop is CASSFRGGALNTGELFF. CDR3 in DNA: TGTGCCAGCAGCTTCCGGGGAGGGGCCTTGAACACCGGGGAGCTGTTTTTT.